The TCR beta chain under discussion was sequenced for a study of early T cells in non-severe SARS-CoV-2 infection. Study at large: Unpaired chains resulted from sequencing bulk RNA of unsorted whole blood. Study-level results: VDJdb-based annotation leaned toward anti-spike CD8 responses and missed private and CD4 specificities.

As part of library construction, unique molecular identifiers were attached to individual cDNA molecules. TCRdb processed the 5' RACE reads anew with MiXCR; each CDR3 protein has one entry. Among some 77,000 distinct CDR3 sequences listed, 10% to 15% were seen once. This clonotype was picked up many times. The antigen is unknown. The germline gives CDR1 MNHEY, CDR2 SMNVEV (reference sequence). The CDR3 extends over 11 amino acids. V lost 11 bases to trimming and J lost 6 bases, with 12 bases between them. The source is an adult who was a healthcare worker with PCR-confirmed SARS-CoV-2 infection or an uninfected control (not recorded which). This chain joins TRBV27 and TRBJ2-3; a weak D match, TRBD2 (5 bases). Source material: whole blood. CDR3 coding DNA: TGTGCCGCAGGTCCGGGGGATACGCAGTATTTT. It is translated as CAAGPGDTQYF.